Each of the 19 T cell receptor beta chains below was sequenced from the same sample in a study of CD8 T cells in ankylosing spondylitis (dated by TCRdb to 2015 to 2018). Libraries were prepared through 5' RACE. Sequencing was carried out with an Illumina HiSeq 2500. The public reads were quality trimmed at Q25 with fastp and then assembled into clones with MiXCR by TCRdb, keeping productive beta chains. Rows with one shared CDR3 protein collapse into an entry with the most common genes and DNA. The sample records more than 100,000 distinct CDR3 sequences, approximately 10% of which are singletons. The ten largest make up roughly 4.3% of the sample. Sequencing was done on a sample of blood, either unsorted or a sorted T cell fraction (not recorded which). Receptors were obtained from a female donor with ankylosing spondylitis or in good health (not recorded which).

This clonotype was seen repeatedly, ten times or more. The chain recombines TRBV20-1 with TRBJ1-3, with TRBD1 matching over 9 bases. CDR3 length: 15 amino acids. The trim removed 6 bases at V and 0 bases at J, leaving 6 bases unmatched. From germline, CDR1 is DFQATT and CDR2 SNEGSKA (reference sequence). This CDR3 is CSAPGQGRSGNTIYF. As DNA, the CDR3 is TGCAGTGCCCCGGGACAGGGTCGCTCTGGAAACACCATATATTTT.

This clonotype came up a few times. The CDR3 region has the DNA TGTGCCAGCAGCTTAGATCCAGGGACAGATACGCAGTATTTT. It translates to CASSLDPGTDTQYF. The genes are TRBV11-2 and TRBJ2-3, with a tentative D call TRBD1 (5 bases). V gave up 0 bases and J gave up 3 bases, with 7 bases separating them. CDR1 and CDR2 from the germline V gene are SGHAT and FQNNGV. The CDR3 has 14 residues.

At least ten counts were recorded for this clonotype. The chain employs TRBV29-1 and TRBJ2-7; D may correspond to TRBD1 or TRBD2 (5 bases each). The germline CDR1 and CDR2 sequences are SQVTM and ANQGSEA. The CDR3 is made up of 12 amino acids. The V end lost 4 bases, the J end lost 2 bases, and 9 bases lay between the germline ends. In DNA form, the CDR3 reads TGCAGCGTTGCACTAGGGGCCTACGAGCAGTACTTC. Translating it yields CSVALGAYEQYF.

This clonotype was observed many times. The chain couples TRBV29-1 to TRBJ1-5; 7 bases are shared with TRBD1. This CDR3 has 13 residues. Trimming at V came to 4 bases and at J to 5 bases, leaving 5 bases not matched to a gene. Germline V gene sequence: CDR1 SQVTM, CDR2 ANQGSEA. CDR3 protein: CSVGYTGDQPQHF. CDR3 nucleotide sequence: TGCAGCGTTGGGTATACAGGGGATCAGCCCCAGCATTTT.

Turning to this clonotype: A read error may be the cause here, since a much bigger clone is one base away. The chain employs TRBV27 and TRBJ1-2; no clear D gene. The CDR3 is made up of 14 amino acids. Germline V gives CDR1 MNHEY, CDR2 SMNVEV (reference sequence). The DNA of the CDR3 is TGTGCCAGCAGCACATCTCCGGGTTATGATGGCCACACCTTC. Protein sequence: CASSTSPGYDGHTF.

This clonotype was found many times. The V and J genes are TRBV20-1 and TRBJ2-3; possible D gene TRBD2, 5 bases. The length of the CDR3 is 13 residues. Trimming left V 4 bases short and J 1 base short, with 9 bases between. Germline V CDR1 and CDR2: DFQATT, SNEGSKA (reference sequence). Written as DNA, the CDR3 is TGCAGTGCTAAAGAGGGCCGCACAGATACGCAGTATTTT. It is translated as CSAKEGRTDTQYF.

Notes on this clonotype: This sequence may be a read error, since a much larger clone differs from it by one base. The chain recombines TRBV11-2 with TRBJ2-3; tentative D call: TRBD1 (7 bases). The CDR3 is 15 residues long. Germline V lookup: CDR1 SGHAT, CDR2 FQNNGV. DNA of the CDR3: TGTGCCAGCAGCTTAGATTTAGGGGGGACAGATACGAAGTATTTT. It yields the protein CASSLDLGGTDTKYF.

This clonotype was found many times. The chain uses TRBV5-1 and TRBJ2-1, with 7 bases lining up with TRBD1. Trimming cost V 2 bases and J 5 bases; bases outside gene matches: 13. The CDR3 runs 17 residues. Germline lookup yields CDR1 SGHRS and CDR2 YFSETQ. CDR3 residues: CASSFTRGTNLNNEQFF. Written as DNA, the CDR3 is TGCGCCAGCAGCTTCACCAGGGGGACGAACCTCAACAATGAGCAGTTCTTC.

This clonotype was detected a few times. V and J are TRBV2 and TRBJ2-2, with D possibly TRBD2 on 5 matching bases. The CDR3 sequence is 14 residues long. V was shortened by 1 base and J by 6 bases, with 9 bases between the two germline ends. Looked up from germline, CDR1 is SNHLY and CDR2 is FYNNEI. As DNA, the CDR3 is TGTGCCAGCAGTGAAGAACAGCGGTCCGGGGAGCTGTTTTTT. Residues: CASSEEQRSGELFF.

This clonotype was picked up many times. The chain links TRBV5-1 to TRBJ1-2, with TRBD1 identical over 8 bases. The CDR3 runs to 15 residues. Germline V CDR1 and CDR2: SGHRS, YFSETQ. The V and J ends lost 4 bases and 8 bases, in that order; junction bases with no gene match: 13. CDR3 sequence reads: CASSLTGQGEIGYTF. CDR3 sequence (DNA): TGCGCCAGCAGCCTAACCGGACAGGGTGAGATCGGCTACACCTTC.

This clonotype was found a few times. The J gene is TRBJ2-5, the V gene TRBV7-9; TRBD1 might be the D (6 bases). CDR1 SEHNR and CDR2 FQNEAQ come from the germline V gene (reference sequence). The CDR3 is 14 residues long. Trimming cost V 3 bases and J 2 bases, with 10 bases left between them. Here the CDR3 DNA reads TGTGCCAGCAGCTTTACAGGGCCTCAAGAGACCCAGTACTTC. Amino acids: CASSFTGPQETQYF.

This clonotype was counted at least ten times. The chain carries TRBV6-1 and TRBJ1-2; D is unresolved. The CDR3 extends over 12 amino acids. Germline CDR1 is MNHNS and CDR2 is SASEGT. Trimming removed 4 bases at V and 6 bases at J, with 9 bases between. CDR3: CASSGGFNGYTF. Written as DNA, the CDR3 is TGTGCCAGCAGTGGGGGATTCAATGGCTACACCTTC.

Many counts were recorded for this clonotype. The chain uses TRBV12-3 or TRBV12-4 and TRBJ2-7; TRBD2 aligns across 11 bases. This CDR3 region has 15 residues. With V trimmed by 4 bases and J by 6 bases, 8 bases remained unmatched. The CDR3 loop reads CASSYTSGSLGEQYF. The CDR3 DNA reads TGTGCCAGCAGTTACACTAGCGGGAGTCTTGGCGAGCAGTACTTC.

A word on this clonotype: Just one base apart from a much larger clone, this may be a read error. The chain links TRBV5-1 to TRBJ1-2, with 7 nucleotides matching TRBD1. CDR1 SGHRS and CDR2 YFSETQ come from the germline V gene. The CDR3 length is 13 residues. CDR3: CASSSGQDHGDTF. The CDR3 DNA reads as TGCGCCAGCAGCTCTGGACAGGATCATGGCGACACCTTC.

This clonotype was counted ten times or more. The chain couples TRBV5-1 to TRBJ2-1; TRBD2 aligns across 7 bases. Germline V gives CDR1 SGHRS, CDR2 YFSETQ. The J segment lost 7 bases and the V segment lost 6 bases, leaving 10 bases of the junction unmatched. The CDR3 has 14 amino acids. The CDR3 loop is CASKLDWGGNEQFF. The CDR3 DNA follows: TGCGCCAGCAAGCTGGACTGGGGGGGAAATGAGCAGTTCTTC. Together with reference TRBV5-1 and TRBJ2-1, the CDR3 gives the full variable domain: KAGVTQTPRYLIKTRGQQVTLSCSPISGHRSVSWYQQTPGQGLQFLFEYFSETQRNKGNFPGRFSGRQFSNSRSEMNVSTLELGDSALYLCASKLDWGGNEQFFGPGTRLTVL.

The CDR3 sequence is CASSLAGGEVREQFF. CDR3 nucleotide sequence: TGTGCCAGCAGCTTAGCGGGAGGGGAGGTTCGGGAGCAGTTCTTC. The J gene is TRBJ2-1, the V gene TRBV7-9, with 7 bases fitting TRBD2. The V gene's germline CDR1 is SEHNR and CDR2 FQNEAQ (reference sequence). J gave up 10 bases and V 0 bases, and 9 bases lay outside the gene matches. The CDR3 is made up of 15 amino acids.

The table lists this clonotype with many counts. The V gene is TRBV12-3 or TRBV12-4, the J gene TRBJ2-1, with 8 nucleotides matching TRBD2. CDR3 length equals 14 residues. J gave up 9 bases and V 6 bases, and 10 bases lay outside the gene matches. CDR3 coding DNA: TGTGCCAGCAGGCCGGGACTAGTAAAATTTGAGCAGTTCTTC. Protein: CASRPGLVKFEQFF.

This clonotype was seen only a few times. The rearrangement uses TRBV30 and TRBJ1-5, with no clear D. The length of the CDR3 is 13 residues. Deletions cut 0 bases from V and 5 bases from J, with 8 bases between. The V gene's germline CDR1 is GTSNPN and CDR2 SVGIG (reference sequence). The CDR3 reads CAWSVSGDQPQHF. As DNA, the CDR3 is TGTGCCTGGAGTGTCTCAGGCGATCAGCCCCAGCATTTT.

With regard to this clonotype: A much larger clone differs by one base, so this may be a read error. V gene TRBV19 combines with J gene TRBJ1-5; TRBD1 matches 7 bases. The CDR3 runs to 14 residues. In germline, CDR1 is LNHDA, CDR2 SQIVND (reference sequence). CDR3 amino acids: CASSPQGGYQPRHF. The CDR3 bases are TGTGCCAGTAGTCCCCAGGGGGGTTATCAGCCCCGGCATTTT.